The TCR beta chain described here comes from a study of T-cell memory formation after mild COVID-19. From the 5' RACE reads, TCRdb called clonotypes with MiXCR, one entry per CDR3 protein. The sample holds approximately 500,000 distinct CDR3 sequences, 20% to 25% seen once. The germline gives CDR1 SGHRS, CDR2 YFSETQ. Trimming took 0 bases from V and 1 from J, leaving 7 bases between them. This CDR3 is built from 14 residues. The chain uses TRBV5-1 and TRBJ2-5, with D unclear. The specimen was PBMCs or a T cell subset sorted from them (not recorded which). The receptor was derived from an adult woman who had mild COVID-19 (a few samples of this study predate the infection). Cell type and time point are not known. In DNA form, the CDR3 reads TGCGCCAGCAGCTTGGCCATCGGCCAAGAGACCCAGTACTTC. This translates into CASSLAIGQETQYF.